Given below is one T cell receptor beta chain in context. This clonotype has a count of ten or more. Its target antigen remains unknown. No per-base quality is available; no much larger clone lies one base away. This specimen belongs to a study of T cell repertoires in cytomegalovirus infection (dated by TCRdb to the late 2010s). Study-level background: Because public TCR beta signatures pointed to carriage of CMV infection together with the matching HLA type, the HLA type of each donor mattered for the analysis. Study-wide findings and limitations: The ex vivo response was dominated by HLA-C-restricted CMV-specific TCR beta clonotypes, which also provided the single most frequent clonotype in two of eight donors. Cumulative frequency of public TCR beta family members discriminated carriers of CMV infection plus the relevant HLA type in this cohort and an independent roughly 320-donor cohort.

Sequencing was carried out with an Illumina HiSeq 1500. Through fastp at Q25 and MiXCR, TCRdb rebuilt clones from the public reads, retaining in-frame beta chains. Every CDR3 protein is listed once, alongside the most common genes and DNA of its rows. For this sample there are about 230,000 distinct CDR3 sequences; under 25% appear just once. Roughly 20% of the sample is taken by the ten largest. Based on the germline V gene (reference sequence), the CDR1 and CDR2 sequences are SGHAT and FQDESV. V is cut back by 5 bases and J by 5 bases, with 11 bases in the junction unmatched. Inclusive of the bounding cysteine and phenylalanine, the CDR3 is 15 residues long. Only the CDR3 part of the read is kept: 45 bases, read in frame from the first base.

The V gene is TRBV11-1 and the J gene is TRBJ1-2; TRBD1 matches 7 bases in the middle. The TCR comes from a human donor in good health (CMV status not recorded). Some clones in this sample may be carry-over from other donors' samples. The source material was CD8+ T cells from PBMCs. DNA sequence: TGTGCCAGCAGCCCGTTGACAGGGACAACTTATGGCTACACCTTC. Its coded protein is CASSPLTGTTYGYTF. Joined to the reference TRBV11-1 and TRBJ1-2 proteins, this CDR3 gives the full variable domain: EAEVAQSPRYKITEKSQAVAFWCDPISGHATLYWYRQILGQGPELLVQFQDESVVDDSQLPKDRFSAERLKGVDSTLKIQPAELGDSAMYLCASSPLTGTTYGYTFGSGTRLTVV.